The T cell receptor (beta chain) under discussion was sequenced for a study of siplizumab effects on memory and regulatory T cells. Findings of the study overall: In siplizumab conditions, mappable alloreactive CD4+ clones averaged approximately 75% Treg-derived, against roughly 25% in controls. Both greater diversity than memory cells and a major contribution to the alloresponse seemed to characterize naive T cells.

Germline values: CDR1 SNHLY, CDR2 FYNNEI. The CDR3 is 11 amino acids. V was pared by 2 bases and J by 6 bases, with 3 bases between. A note on this clone: What it recognizes is unknown. Other DNA sequences of this sample code for an identical CDR3.

Per-sample assaying covered 95,000 to 100,000 TCR templates. Produced via immunoSEQ multiplex PCR; TCRdb's table is partial and in-frame only. Seen here are tens of thousands of clones, roughly 96% observed once, and the top ten hold around 0.031%. The V gene is TRBV2, the J gene TRBJ2-3; D is undetermined. What was sequenced was naive CD4+ T cells sorted from blood. The clonotype comes from a human donor in good health. The CDR3: CASSERDTQYF. The CDR3 DNA is TGTGCCAGCAGTGAACGGGATACGCAGTATTTT.